This T cell receptor beta chain stems from a study of PD-L1 blockade in urothelial cancer. Study as a whole: Blood underwent analysis 3 weeks (second dose) and 6 weeks after treatment began.

Method: immunoSEQ multiplex PCR; TCRdb's copy keeps in-frame clones and lacks some. Of approximately 110,000 clones in the sample, under 85% were seen once. Each patient's cancer was a locally advanced or metastatic urothelial carcinoma. The sequence was collected from a man aged 45-60 years with urothelial cancer. The sample here was PBMCs, taken around atezolizumab (anti-PD-L1) treatment.

In nucleotides, the CDR3 is TGTGCCAGCTCACCACCGATGGCCAGCGGGGATACGCAGTATTTT. Amino acid sequence: CASSPPMASGDTQYF. The chain carries TRBV18 and TRBJ2-3, with a possible D match to TRBD2 (6 bases). The germline CDR1 and CDR2 sequences are KGHSH and LQKENI. Trimming removed 0 bases at V and 6 bases at J, with 13 bases between. The CDR3 loop spans 15 amino acids.